A single sample is the source of the 2 T cell receptor beta chains below, sequenced in a study of T cell repertoires in cytomegalovirus infection. TCRdb reprocessed the reads via MiXCR and lists one record per CDR3 protein. The sample has nearly 650,000 distinct CDR3 sequences; 20% to 25% are singletons. Specimen: CD8+ T cells from PBMCs. The receptors derive from a human donor in good health (CMV status not recorded). Some clones in this sample may be carry-over from other donors' samples.

The chain combines TRBV29-1 with TRBJ2-1; tentative D call: TRBD2 (5 bases). Germline assignment: CDR1 SQVTM and CDR2 ANQGSEA. Trimming removed 4 bases from V and 8 bases from J, with 15 bases in between. This CDR3 is built from 13 residues. The CDR3 DNA follows: TGCAGCGTTGTCGGGGATCAATTTGATGAGCAGTTCTTC. Amino acids: CSVVGDQFDEQFF.

The sample holds many counts of this clonotype. V and J are TRBV7-9 and TRBJ2-3; D uncertain. The CDR3 contains 16 residues. Trimming pared 1 base from V and 6 bases from J, leaving 17 bases between. Germline V gene sequence: CDR1 SEHNR, CDR2 FQNEAQ (reference sequence). The CDR3 DNA is TGTGCCAGCAGCTTAGTTGAGACCACAGTCGCGGATACGCAGTATTTT. It yields the protein CASSLVETTVADTQYF.